This T cell receptor (beta chain) was retrieved from a study of T-cell reconstitution after alpha-beta-depleted transplantation in children. The CDR3 loop spans 13 amino acids. Germline V CDR1 and CDR2: MDHEN, SYDVKM. V was trimmed by 6 bases and J by 3 bases, leaving 11 bases between them. The TCRbeta library incorporated unique molecular identifiers. TCRdb processed the PCR reads anew with MiXCR; each CDR3 protein has one entry. This sample yields roughly 500,000 distinct CDR3 sequences, of which about 33% are seen a single time; around 2.5% belongs to the top ten. The chain carries TRBV28 and TRBJ1-2; no clear D. Sequenced here: PBMCs from the stem cell graft donor, sampled from the stem cell graft. The clonotype comes from a human donor who donated a stem cell graft to a child with aplastic anemia. The chain's CDR3 is CASRGGADYGYTF. The DNA for the CDR3 is TGTGCCAGCAGGGGCGGAGCGGACTATGGCTACACCTTC.